This TCR beta chain was identified in a study of blood T cells in healthy people across ages. V lost 0 bases to trimming and J lost 7 bases; unmatched junction nucleotides: 6. The CDR3 totals 15 residues. Per germline, CDR1 DFQATT and CDR2 SNEGSKA (reference sequence). A second PCR of 7 to 11 cycles used a sample-barcoded 5' primer and a J-beta primer mix. MiXCR, applied by TCRdb to the 5' RACE reads, yields one record per CDR3 protein. The sample consists of under 950,000 distinct CDR3 sequences, 20% to 25% of them appearing once. V gene TRBV20-1 combines with J gene TRBJ1-4; TRBD1 agrees at 9 bases. This TCR was sampled from a man between 65 and 85 years old in good health. Material: blood. CDR3 amino acids: CSARDPGQGLEKLFF. In DNA, the CDR3 is TGCAGTGCTAGAGACCCGGGACAGGGCCTTGAAAAACTGTTTTTT.